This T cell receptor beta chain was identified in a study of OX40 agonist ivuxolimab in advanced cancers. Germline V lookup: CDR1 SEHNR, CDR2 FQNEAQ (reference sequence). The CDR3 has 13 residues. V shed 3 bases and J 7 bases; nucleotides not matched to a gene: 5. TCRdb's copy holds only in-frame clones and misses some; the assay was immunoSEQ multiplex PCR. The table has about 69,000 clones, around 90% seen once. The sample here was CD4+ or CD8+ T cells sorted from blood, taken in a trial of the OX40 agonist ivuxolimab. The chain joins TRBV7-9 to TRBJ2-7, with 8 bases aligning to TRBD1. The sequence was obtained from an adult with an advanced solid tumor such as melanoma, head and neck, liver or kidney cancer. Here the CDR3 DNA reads TGTGCCAGCAGCTTGGACAGGGTGGAGGAGCAGTACTTC. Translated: CASSLDRVEEQYF.